Below, 27 T cell receptor beta chains from the same sample are listed, as sequenced in a study of blood T cell repertoires in COVID-19. Generated by immunoSEQ multiplex PCR, the TCRdb table keeps only in-frame clones and is missing some. The data contain over 150,000 clones, under 85% of them singletons. Sequenced sample: peripheral blood. The receptors here all came from a woman of 80 years or more with acute or convalescent COVID-19.

CDR3 amino acids: CASTTGVEDQPQHF. The CDR3 coding sequence is TGTGCCAGCACGACAGGGGTAGAGGATCAGCCCCAGCATTTT. This sequence joins TRBV19 and TRBJ1-5; 8 bases map to TRBD1. The CDR3 spans 14 residues. Germline trimming cut 9 bases from V and 5 bases from J; bases unmatched to any gene: 9. Germline V gives CDR1 LNHDA, CDR2 SQIVND (reference sequence).

The rearrangement uses TRBV9 and TRBJ1-2, with D unclear. The CDR3 has 15 amino acids. The V end was cut by 0 bases, the J end by 8 bases, with 17 bases between. Germline assignment: CDR1 SGDLS and CDR2 YYNGEE. This CDR3 reads CASSVESLGLKGYTF. The CDR3 nucleotides are TGTGCCAGCAGCGTAGAGTCCCTAGGCCTTAAGGGCTACACCTTC.

The rearrangement links TRBV19 to TRBJ1-1; 7 nucleotides line up with TRBD1. CDR1 is LNHDA, CDR2 SQIVND, per germline (reference sequence). This CDR3 region has 14 residues. With 7 bases clipped from V and 6 bases from J, the junction kept 11 bases outside the gene matches. DNA of the CDR3: TGTGCCAGTACCAACCCAGGGGGTACCCCTGAAGCTTTCTTT. Its protein product is CASTNPGGTPEAFF.

This chain joins TRBV29-1 and TRBJ2-1; 7 positions match TRBD1. Germline trimming cut 6 bases from V and 4 bases from J; bases unmatched to any gene: 3. The CDR3 contains 12 residues. Germline V gene sequence: CDR1 SQVTM, CDR2 ANQGSEA. The CDR3 region has the DNA TGCAGCGTGGGGACAGTGTACAATGAGCAGTTCTTC. Its translation is CSVGTVYNEQFF.

V and J are TRBV4-2 and TRBJ2-4, with TRBD2 matching 13 bases. This CDR3 comprises 20 residues. V shed 3 bases and J 0 bases; nucleotides not matched to a gene: 11. Germline CDR1 is LGHNA and CDR2 is YNFKEQ. The CDR3 bases are TGTGCCAGCAGCCAGCATCCGGGACTAGCGGGATATGAAGCCAAAAACATTCAGTACTTC. Protein: CASSQHPGLAGYEAKNIQYF.

This clone was counted between two and nine times. This chain connects TRBV7-2 to TRBJ2-3, with TRBD2 identical over 8 bases. The germline V gene encodes CDR1 SGHTA and CDR2 FQGNSA. Trimming took 5 bases from V and 5 from J; bases not matched to a gene: 3. This CDR3 comprises 13 residues. CDR3 residues: CASSLGGEDTQYF. DNA for the CDR3: TGTGCCAGCAGCCTCGGGGGGGAAGATACGCAGTATTTT.

The rearrangement joins TRBV11-3 to TRBJ2-1; 11 nucleotides agree with TRBD2. Germline-derived CDR1 and CDR2 are SGHNT and YENEEA. The trim removed 5 bases at V and 10 bases at J, leaving 7 bases unmatched. CDR3 length: 14 amino acids. CDR3 region: CASSLSGGVGEQFF. For the CDR3, the DNA is TGTGCCAGCAGCCTTAGCGGGGGGGTTGGGGAGCAGTTCTTC.

The CDR3 DNA is TGTGCCAGCAGCCCAGGTGATGCAACTAATGAAAAACTGTTTTTT. This codes for CASSPGDATNEKLFF. V usage is TRBV7-9 and J usage is TRBJ1-4; no clear D. V lost 5 bases and J 0 bases, leaving 10 bases between the germline ends. CDR1 SEHNR and CDR2 FQNEAQ come from the germline V gene (reference sequence). The CDR3 is made up of 15 amino acids.

The chain employs TRBV18 and TRBJ2-7, with 7 bases that match TRBD2. The CDR3 sequence is 14 residues long. Germline-derived CDR1 and CDR2 are KGHSH and LQKENI. The junction had 8 bases not matched to a gene; V was cut back by 2 bases and J by 7 bases. The CDR3 region has the DNA TGTGCCAGCTCACCAATGGCGGGAGAAGGTGAGCAGTACTTC. This gives the protein CASSPMAGEGEQYF. Using reference TRBV18 and TRBJ2-7 for the parts outside the CDR3, the full variable domain is NAGVMQNPRHLVRRRGQEARLRCSPMKGHSHVYWYRQLPEEGLKFMVYLQKENIIDESGMPKERFSAEFPKEGPSILRIQQVVRGDSAAYFCASSPMAGEGEQYFGPGTRLTVT.

CDR3 residues: CSGRGTETQYF. The CDR3 bases are TGCAGCGGGCGGGGGACGGAGACCCAGTACTTC. J is TRBJ2-5 and V is TRBV29-1, with TRBD2 matching 7 bases. The CDR3 loop spans 11 amino acids. CDR1 and CDR2 (germline): SQVTM, ANQGSEA. V trimming: 7 bases; J trimming: 5 bases; junction bases outside the gene matches: 4.

J is TRBJ2-2 and V is TRBV10-2; no firm D call. This CDR3 has 15 amino acids. Germline CDR1 reads WSHSY; CDR2 reads SAAADI. The ends were cut back, 3 bases at V and 2 bases at J, with 10 bases in the middle. CDR3 sequence reads: CASSDSHPNTGELFF. The CDR3 nucleotides are TGCGCCAGCAGTGACAGTCACCCCAACACCGGGGAGCTGTTTTTT.

The chain employs TRBV4-2 and TRBJ2-1; 9 bases are a match to TRBD2. V lost 4 bases to trimming and J lost 4 bases; unmatched junction nucleotides: 14. This CDR3 spans 18 amino acids. CDR1 LGHNA and CDR2 YNFKEQ come from the germline V gene. Written as DNA, the CDR3 is TGTGCCAGCAGCCCCGGGACTAGCCGTCAGACGGCGTACAATGAGCAGTTCTTC. Encoded protein: CASSPGTSRQTAYNEQFF.

This clone was seen only once. The V and J genes are TRBV19 and TRBJ1-2; perhaps TRBD1 as D (5 bases). This CDR3 comprises 16 residues. V was clipped by 3 bases and J by 4 bases, with 18 bases between them. From germline, CDR1 is LNHDA and CDR2 SQIVND (reference sequence). The CDR3 nucleotides are TGTGCCAGTAGTATTTTAGACAGTAAGAAACGCTATGGCTACACCTTC. Amino acid sequence: CASSILDSKKRYGYTF.

The V call is TRBV6-6, the J call TRBJ1-1; maybe TRBD1 (5 bases). From germline, CDR1 is MNHNY and CDR2 SVGAGI (reference sequence). The CDR3 sequence is 13 residues long. Trimming took off 4 bases at V and 2 bases at J, with 8 bases between the two ends. CDR3 DNA: TGTGCCAGCAGTTTTCAGGGTAACACTGAAGCTTTCTTT. It yields the protein CASSFQGNTEAFF.

V gene TRBV6-5 combines with J gene TRBJ2-1; 12 bases align to TRBD2. Per germline, CDR1 MNHEY and CDR2 SVGAGI. The trim removed 6 bases at V and 9 bases at J, leaving 3 bases unmatched. CDR3 length: 13 amino acids. CDR3 sequence: CASRASGRVEQFF. The CDR3 DNA sequence: TGTGCCAGCAGAGCTAGCGGGAGGGTTGAGCAGTTCTTC.

The V gene is TRBV6-2 or TRBV6-3, the J gene TRBJ2-2; 9 nucleotides match TRBD2. The CDR3 length is 20 residues. V lost 0 bases to trimming and J lost 0 bases; unmatched junction nucleotides: 11. Germline assignment: CDR1 MNHEY and CDR2 SVGEGT. CDR3 in DNA: TGTGCCAGCAGTTACTCGAAGGCGGGAGGGCCCCACGCGAACACCGGGGAGCTGTTTTTT. This sequence encodes CASSYSKAGGPHANTGELFF.

The gene calls are TRBV14 and TRBJ2-1; the D gene is possibly TRBD1 (5 bases). Between the trimmed V and J ends, which lost 0 bases and 4 bases, there was a span of 10 bases. There are 15 residues in the CDR3. Germline V gives CDR1 SGHDN, CDR2 FVKESK. The chain's CDR3 is CASSQDIGAYNEQFF. DNA of the CDR3: TGTGCCAGCAGCCAAGATATAGGGGCGTACAATGAGCAGTTCTTC. Filled out from reference TRBV14 and TRBJ2-1, the complete variable domain reads EAGVTQFPSHSVIEKGQTVTLRCDPISGHDNLYWYRRVMGKEIKFLLHFVKESKQDESGMPNNRFLAERTGGTYSTLKVQPAELEDSGVYFCASSQDIGAYNEQFFGPGTRLTVL.

The chain carries TRBV7-2 and TRBJ2-4; D might be TRBD1 (5 bases). Germline-derived CDR1 and CDR2 are SGHTA and FQGNSA. Trimming removed 1 base at V and 15 bases at J, with 16 bases between. The CDR3 runs 13 residues. CDR3 loop: CASSLVQDTPPYF. For the CDR3, the DNA is TGTGCCAGCAGCTTAGTGCAGGACACCCCTCCGTACTTC.

The chain carries TRBV6-2 or TRBV6-3 and TRBJ1-4, with a tentative D call TRBD1 (5 bases). The CDR3 length is 14 residues. Germline V gene lookup returns CDR1 MNHEY and CDR2 SVGEGT. The V end lost 2 bases, the J end lost 3 bases, and 7 bases lay between the germline ends. This CDR3 reads CASSYGASNEKLFF. CDR3 sequence (DNA): TGTGCCAGCAGTTACGGGGCGTCTAATGAAAAACTGTTTTTT.

The genes are TRBV6-5 and TRBJ2-3, with D maybe TRBD2 (7 bases). V was clipped by 8 bases and J by 0 bases, with 15 bases between them. This CDR3 has 15 amino acids. The germline gives CDR1 MNHEY, CDR2 SVGAGI. CDR3 in DNA: TGTGCCAGCCCATCCCGGGGGGCTAGCACAGATACGCAGTATTTT. Amino acid sequence: CASPSRGASTDTQYF.

V is TRBV29-1 and J is TRBJ2-5; D perhaps matches TRBD1 (6 bases). Trimming left V 4 bases short and J 5 bases short, with 8 bases between. The CDR3 is 11 residues long. Germline assignment: CDR1 SQVTM and CDR2 ANQGSEA. CDR3 in amino acids: CSVVRGETQYF. Written as DNA, the CDR3 is TGCAGCGTTGTTAGGGGGGAGACCCAGTACTTC.

V and J are TRBV6-6 and TRBJ2-1; TRBD2 aligns across 12 bases. Germline trimming cut 2 bases from V and 4 bases from J; bases unmatched to any gene: 0. Germline lookup yields CDR1 MNHNY and CDR2 SVGAGI (reference sequence). CDR3 length equals 15 residues. The CDR3: CASSYLAGGYNEQFF. As DNA, the CDR3 is TGTGCCAGCAGTTACCTAGCGGGGGGGTACAATGAGCAGTTCTTC.

This clone showed up just a few times. The CDR3 region is CASSSSGRAETGELFF. The CDR3 region has the DNA TGCGCCAGCAGCTCTAGCGGGAGGGCCGAGACCGGGGAGCTGTTTTTT. The chain joins TRBV5-1 to TRBJ2-2; 12 bases fit TRBD2. The CDR3 runs to 16 residues. Germline CDR1 is SGHRS and CDR2 is YFSETQ. J lost 5 bases, V lost 3 bases, and 5 bases had no gene match.

This clone was seen a single time. The rearrangement links TRBV6-6 to TRBJ1-1; maybe TRBD1 (6 bases). V was clipped by 4 bases and J by 8 bases, with 11 bases between them. Germline V gene sequence: CDR1 MNHNY, CDR2 SVGAGI (reference sequence). This CDR3 contains 12 residues. The CDR3 spells CASSWTAPEAFF. DNA of the CDR3: TGTGCCAGCAGTTGGACAGCTCCCGAAGCTTTCTTT.

The rearrangement links TRBV6-2 or TRBV6-3 to TRBJ2-7; weak D call: TRBD1 (7 bases). This CDR3 comprises 15 residues. The germline V gene encodes CDR1 MNHEY and CDR2 SVGEGT. Trimming cost V 8 bases and J 2 bases, with 19 bases left between them. CDR3 nucleotide sequence: TGTGCCAGCGGTTTAGCAGGGGGGCGTCCCTACGAGCAGTACTTC. It encodes CASGLAGGRPYEQYF.

The rearrangement joins TRBV4-2 to TRBJ2-1; 9 nucleotides agree with TRBD2. Germline V gene sequence: CDR1 LGHNA, CDR2 YNFKEQ. V lost 6 bases, J lost 1 base, and 10 bases stayed unmatched. The CDR3 spans 17 residues. This CDR3 is CASSPMKAGGSYNEQFF. The CDR3 nucleotides read TGTGCCAGCAGTCCCATGAAAGCGGGGGGTTCCTACAATGAGCAGTTCTTC.

The CDR3 coding sequence is TGTGCCAGCAGTGACCAGCAGGTCCAAGCTTTCTTT. Translation gives CASSDQQVQAFF. V is TRBV2 and J is TRBJ1-1; the D is unclear. CDR1 is SNHLY and CDR2 is FYNNEI in the germline V gene. V lost 3 bases and J lost 9, with 11 bases in between. The CDR3 is made up of 12 amino acids.